These T cell receptor beta chains were read from a single sample in a study of control samples from healthy donors and cancer patients. Some clones are missing from TCRdb's copy, which holds only in-frame ones; the method was immunoSEQ multiplex PCR. Among about 75,000 clones listed, over 65% were seen once. The sequenced sample was blood. The source is a middle-aged man in good health. Each CDR3 is given with its conserved first and last residue. D genes are given only for firm matches. Expanded clones get a size class; other rows say once, few or many, or leave the size out.

size	V	J	D	CDR3	DNA
-	TRBV11-3	TRBJ2-7	-	CASSLGTEQYF	TGTGCCAGCAGCTTAGGCACCGAGCAGTACTTC
-	TRBV30	TRBJ2-5	-	CAWKDGDRVETQYF	TGTGCCTGGAAAGACGGGGATCGAGTAGAGACCCAGTACTTC
-	TRBV15	TRBJ2-3	TRBD2	CATSRDGGRDTQYF	TGTGCCACCAGCAGAGACGGGGGGAGGGATACGCAGTATTTT
-	TRBV27	TRBJ2-1	-	CASSLEKTEYSYNEQFF	TGTGCCAGCAGTTTAGAGAAAACAGAATATTCCTACAATGAGCAGTTCTTC
-	TRBV11-3	TRBJ2-5	-	CASSLEQGRGETQYF	TGTGCCAGCAGCTTAGAACAGGGGAGGGGTGAGACCCAGTACTTC
-	TRBV24-1	TRBJ2-1	-	CATSDPRGGADGEQFF	TGTGCCACCAGTGACCCCAGGGGGGGCGCAGACGGTGAGCAGTTCTTC
-	TRBV7-8	TRBJ2-5	TRBD2	CASSPRVSGRSETQYF	TGTGCCAGCAGCCCCAGGGTTAGCGGGAGGTCAGAGACCCAGTACTTC
few	TRBV29-1	TRBJ2-1	TRBD2	CSVLAGDSGNEQFF	TGCAGCGTTCTAGCGGGAGATTCTGGCAATGAGCAGTTCTTC
-	TRBV19	TRBJ1-4	-	CASSTRAYNEKLFF	TGTGCCAGTAGTACTAGAGCCTATAATGAAAAACTGTTTTTT
-	TRBV18	TRBJ1-3	-	CASSPVSGRNTIYF	TGTGCCAGCTCACCTGTCTCAGGGAGAAACACCATATATTTT
-	TRBV19	TRBJ2-7	TRBD2	CASSVLAGETYEQYF	TGTGCCAGTAGCGTCCTAGCGGGGGAGACCTACGAGCAGTACTTC
-	TRBV5-4	TRBJ2-5	TRBD1	CASRFGQGQETQYF	TGTGCCAGCAGATTCGGACAGGGGCAAGAGACCCAGTACTTC
-	TRBV5-1	TRBJ2-2	TRBD1	CASSQGQLTTGELFF	TGCGCCAGCAGCCAGGGACAGCTTACGACCGGGGAGCTGTTTTTT
-	TRBV6-6	TRBJ1-5	TRBD1	CASSPGQGFGNQPQHF	TGTGCCAGCAGTCCGGGACAGGGATTCGGCAATCAGCCCCAGCATTTT
-	TRBV7-9	TRBJ2-3	-	CASSSLNTQYF	TGTGCCAGCAGCTCGTTGAATACGCAGTATTTT
-	TRBV19	TRBJ2-1	TRBD2	CASSIILGLAGGSSYNEQFF	TGTGCCAGTAGTATAATCCTGGGACTAGCGGGAGGGAGCTCCTACAATGAGCAGTTCTTC
-	TRBV4-3	TRBJ2-7	TRBD2	CASSQDLGLAGAPGYEQYF	TGCGCCAGCAGCCAAGATTTGGGACTAGCGGGAGCCCCTGGCTACGAGCAGTACTTC
once	TRBV9	TRBJ2-2	TRBD2	CASSVGLAENTGELFF	TGTGCCAGCAGCGTGGGACTAGCGGAGAACACCGGGGAGCTGTTTTTT
-	TRBV11-3	TRBJ2-1	TRBD1	CASSQDRGNEQFF	TGTGCCAGCAGCCAGGACAGGGGCAATGAGCAGTTCTTC
-	TRBV29-1	TRBJ2-3	TRBD2	CSVAGSGTTDTQYF	TGCAGCGTTGCGGGTAGCGGGACTACAGATACGCAGTATTTT
-	TRBV11-3	TRBJ2-5	-	CASSKAQETQYF	TGTGCCAGCAGCAAAGCACAAGAGACCCAGTACTTC
-	TRBV24-1	TRBJ2-1	-	CATSDLPRRSSYNEQFF	TGTGCCACCAGTGATTTGCCCCGGAGGAGCTCCTACAATGAGCAGTTCTTC
-	TRBV13	TRBJ2-1	TRBD2	CASSFVLLAGGSNEQFF	TGTGCCAGCAGCTTTGTTCTACTAGCGGGAGGTTCAAATGAGCAGTTCTTC
-	TRBV27	TRBJ2-7	TRBD2	CASRVAGSIYEQYF	TGTGCCAGCAGAGTAGCGGGATCGATCTACGAGCAGTACTTC
-	TRBV6-5	TRBJ2-7	TRBD1	CASGDRGRVYEQYF	TGTGCCAGCGGCGACAGGGGGCGGGTCTACGAGCAGTACTTC
-	TRBV5-1	TRBJ2-7	-	CASSLGHNSDEQYF	TGCGCCAGCAGCTTGGGCCACAATTCGGACGAGCAGTACTTC
once	TRBV6-6	TRBJ1-1	-	CASSYFFTGSNTEAFF	TGTGCCAGCAGTTATTTCTTCACAGGGTCGAACACTGAAGCTTTCTTT
-	TRBV7-2	TRBJ2-3	-	CASSGVRIDTQYF	TGTGCCAGCAGCGGAGTTCGGATAGATACGCAGTATTTT
-	TRBV2	TRBJ1-4	-	CASSEGAGRTNEKLFF	TGTGCCAGCAGTGAAGGTGCGGGAAGAACTAATGAAAAACTGTTTTTT
few	TRBV25-1	TRBJ2-3	TRBD2	CASCPSGGTDTQYF	TGTGCCAGCTGCCCGAGCGGGGGCACAGATACGCAGTATTTT
-	TRBV11-2	TRBJ2-3	TRBD2	CASSLVGLARSGDTQYF	TGTGCCAGCAGCTTAGTGGGACTAGCGCGTTCCGGGGATACGCAGTATTTT
-	TRBV5-8	TRBJ2-5	-	CASSLAGFGGETQYF	TGTGCCAGCAGCTTGGCTGGGTTTGGAGGGGAGACCCAGTACTTC
-	TRBV19	TRBJ2-7	-	CASSFTGYEQYF	TGTGCCAGTAGTTTCACAGGGTACGAGCAGTACTTC
-	TRBV24-1	TRBJ2-3	-	CATSDPEGPTDTQYF	TGTGCCACCAGTGACCCTGAAGGCCCAACAGATACGCAGTATTTT
-	TRBV6-6	TRBJ1-5	TRBD1	CASSYGQVYGQPQHF	TGTGCCAGCAGTTACGGACAGGTCTACGGTCAGCCCCAGCATTTT
once	TRBV24-1	TRBJ2-1	TRBD2	CATSDTRGSGTEQFF	TGTGCCACCAGTGATACCCGAGGTAGCGGGACCGAGCAGTTCTTC
-	TRBV6-2/TRBV6-3	TRBJ2-3	-	CASSYLDRPVTDTQYF	TGTGCCAGCAGTTACTTAGACAGACCTGTGACAGATACGCAGTATTTT
-	TRBV12-3/TRBV12-4	TRBJ1-1	-	CASGDRRETEAFF	TGTGCCAGCGGGGACCGGAGAGAAACTGAAGCTTTCTTT